The 23 T cell receptor beta chains reported below all come from one sample, sequenced in a study of blood T cell repertoires in COVID-19. Repertoires were generated with immunoSEQ multiplex PCR, while TCRdb's copy carries only in-frame clones and drops some. The sample lists approximately 22,000 clones; roughly 90% were seen once. The specimen sequenced was peripheral blood. The receptors come from a human donor in a cohort sampled during active COVID-19.

The chain is built from TRBV30 and TRBJ2-7, with TRBD2 identical over 9 bases. The germline V gene has CDR1 GTSNPN and CDR2 SVGIG (reference sequence). J lost 0 bases, V lost 4 bases, and 7 bases had no gene match. This CDR3 comprises 15 residues. CDR3: CAWNGGRGLSYEQYF. DNA of the CDR3: TGTGCCTGGAATGGCGGGAGGGGTCTCTCCTACGAGCAGTACTTC. The full variable domain, rest sourced from reference TRBV30 and TRBJ2-7, is SQTIHQWPATLVQPVGSPLSLECTVEGTSNPNLYWYRQAAGRGLQLLFYSVGIGQISSEVPQNLSASRPQDRQFILSSKKLLLSDSGFYLCAWNGGRGLSYEQYFGPGTRLTVT.

The chain combines TRBV24-1 with TRBJ1-1, with no clear D. Germline lookup yields CDR1 KGHDR and CDR2 SFDVKD. The CDR3 covers 14 residues. V lost 4 bases and J 1 base, leaving 9 bases between the germline ends. CDR3 sequence reads: CATSEDRGNTEAFF. The CDR3 DNA follows: TGTGCCACCAGTGAAGACCGGGGGAACACTGAAGCTTTCTTT.

The count of this clone is one. The chain combines TRBV9 with TRBJ1-2; D is uncertain. The germline V and J ends were trimmed by 4 bases and 8 bases, with 15 bases remaining between them. The CDR3 consists of 13 residues. Germline V gives CDR1 SGDLS, CDR2 YYNGEE. CDR3 region: CASSSQGREGYTF. The CDR3 DNA reads as TGTGCCAGCAGCTCCCAAGGACGGGAAGGCTACACCTTC.

The chain is built from TRBV28 and TRBJ2-2; 9 positions match TRBD2. The CDR3 length is 16 residues. Germline CDR1 MDHEN, CDR2 SYDVKM. V dropped 6 bases and J dropped 6; count of bases not matched to a gene: 11. Here the CDR3 reads CASSRFAGGYAGELFF. For the CDR3, the DNA is TGTGCCAGCAGCAGGTTTGCGGGAGGGTATGCCGGGGAGCTGTTTTTT.

V gene TRBV19 combines with J gene TRBJ2-3; no definite D call. Germline assignment: CDR1 LNHDA and CDR2 SQIVND (reference sequence). Trimming left V 4 bases short and J 2 bases short, with 13 bases between. This CDR3 region has 15 residues. The CDR3 spells CASSTLGTFTDTQYF. The DNA for the CDR3 is TGTGCCAGTAGTACCCTAGGAACCTTCACAGATACGCAGTATTTT.

The chain carries TRBV7-9 and TRBJ2-7, with a possible D match to TRBD2 (5 bases). The germline V and J ends were trimmed by 4 bases and 6 bases, with 10 bases remaining between them. Germline V gene sequence: CDR1 SEHNR, CDR2 FQNEAQ (reference sequence). This CDR3 has 12 amino acids. The CDR3 spells CASSSLVGEQYF. The CDR3 DNA follows: TGTGCCAGCAGCTCACTAGTGGGCGAGCAGTACTTC.

The chain links TRBV2 to TRBJ1-5; perhaps TRBD1 as D (5 bases). The V end was cut by 6 bases, the J end by 1 base, with 16 bases between. This CDR3 is built from 16 residues. The V gene's germline CDR1 is SNHLY and CDR2 FYNNEI. CDR3 nucleotides: TGTGCCAGCAGCTTGGGGGGGTCGTTGAGCAATCAGCCCCAGCATTTT. Amino acids: CASSLGGSLSNQPQHF.

This rearrangement joins TRBV30 to TRBJ2-7, with a possible D match to TRBD1 (6 bases). The CDR3 contains 17 residues. From germline, CDR1 is GTSNPN and CDR2 SVGIG (reference sequence). Trimming took off 3 bases at V and 2 bases at J, with 23 bases between the two ends. CDR3 DNA sequence: TGTGCCTGGAGGGCCCAGATCAGGGGACCCTCTCCCTACGAGCAGTACTTC. Translation: CAWRAQIRGPSPYEQYF. Full variable domain (rest looked up from reference TRBV30 and TRBJ2-7): SQTIHQWPATLVQPVGSPLSLECTVEGTSNPNLYWYRQAAGRGLQLLFYSVGIGQISSEVPQNLSASRPQDRQFILSSKKLLLSDSGFYLCAWRAQIRGPSPYEQYFGPGTRLTVT.

The chain has TRBV5-4 and TRBJ2-1; D possibly corresponds to TRBD2 (5 bases). Germline-derived CDR1 and CDR2 are SGHNT and YYREEE (reference sequence). The ends were cut back, 4 bases at V and 4 bases at J, with 15 bases in the middle. This CDR3 spans 15 amino acids. The CDR3 here is CASSPRVEVYNEQFF. CDR3 coding DNA: TGTGCCAGCAGCCCCCGGGTGGAGGTATACAATGAGCAGTTCTTC.

This clone was observed a few times. This sequence joins TRBV18 and TRBJ1-2, with D possibly being TRBD1 (5 bases). With 6 bases removed from V and 7 bases from J, the gap between germline ends came to 18 bases. The CDR3 has 14 residues. Germline V lookup: CDR1 KGHSH, CDR2 LQKENI. The CDR3: CASSPAGGYSGYTF. The CDR3 region has the DNA TGTGCCAGCTCCCCGGCCGGGGGGTACTCTGGCTACACCTTC.

The chain joins TRBV7-8 to TRBJ2-1, with TRBD2 as a possible D gene (5 bases). The CDR3 consists of 13 residues. V was pared by 2 bases and J by 9 bases, with 11 bases between. Germline V gives CDR1 SGHVS, CDR2 FQNEAQ. This chain's CDR3 is CASSLSSRGEQFF. DNA for the CDR3: TGTGCCAGCAGCTTATCCAGCCGGGGTGAGCAGTTCTTC.

The rearrangement links TRBV19 to TRBJ1-6; 7 bases map to TRBD1. J was trimmed by 4 bases and V by 8 bases; bases with no gene match: 2. The CDR3 runs to 13 residues. Germline CDR1 LNHDA, CDR2 SQIVND (reference sequence). CDR3 region: CASGGQYNSPLHF. The CDR3 DNA reads as TGTGCCAGTGGGGGACAGTATAATTCACCCCTCCACTTT. Drawing the rest from reference TRBV19 and TRBJ1-6, the complete variable domain is DGGITQSPKYLFRKEGQNVTLSCEQNLNHDAMYWYRQDPGQGLRLIYYSQIVNDFQKGDIAEGYSVSREKKESFPLTVTSAQKNPTAFYLCASGGQYNSPLHFGNGTRLTVT.

V gene TRBV2 combines with J gene TRBJ1-3; tentative D call: TRBD1 (5 bases). CDR1 and CDR2 (germline): SNHLY, FYNNEI. V lost 7 bases and J lost 0, with 16 bases in between. This CDR3 contains 16 residues. The CDR3 protein is CASMERGLSSGNTIYF. CDR3 coding DNA: TGTGCCAGCATGGAAAGGGGCCTTAGCTCTGGAAACACCATATATTTT.

The rearrangement uses TRBV19 and TRBJ1-5; TRBD1 matches 7 bases. The J segment lost 5 bases and the V segment lost 6 bases, leaving 4 bases of the junction unmatched. CDR1 and CDR2 (germline): LNHDA, SQIVND (reference sequence). The CDR3 runs to 13 residues. The chain's CDR3 is CASSNTGDQPQHF. CDR3 nucleotide sequence: TGTGCCAGTAGCAACACAGGGGATCAGCCCCAGCATTTT.

The rearrangement links TRBV5-1 to TRBJ2-7, with TRBD2 identical over 12 bases. Germline V CDR1 and CDR2: SGHRS, YFSETQ. The ends lost 4 bases at V and 0 bases at J; junction bases unmatched: 2. The CDR3 sequence is 15 residues long. The CDR3 protein is CASSEGLAGSYEQYF. The CDR3 bases are TGCGCCAGCAGCGAGGGACTAGCGGGCTCCTACGAGCAGTACTTC.

The CDR3 DNA is TGTGCCAGCAGCTTAGGTCCGGCCGGACTAGGGTTCTTC. It specifies CASSLGPAGLGFF. The gene calls are TRBV7-2 and TRBJ2-1, with 7 bases matching TRBD2. Germline CDR1 reads SGHTA; CDR2 reads FQGNSA. The CDR3 has 13 residues. The V gene end was trimmed by 1 base and the J gene end by 15 bases; junction bases not matched to a gene: 9.

This sequence joins TRBV5-1 and TRBJ1-1; maybe TRBD1 (6 bases). The CDR3 runs 13 residues. Germline CDR1 and CDR2: SGHRS and YFSETQ. The ends were cut back, 4 bases at V and 7 bases at J, with 14 bases in the middle. The CDR3 sequence is CASSAQTGHEAFF. The CDR3 nucleotides are TGCGCCAGCAGCGCCCAGACAGGACATGAAGCTTTCTTT. Together with reference TRBV5-1 and TRBJ1-1, the CDR3 gives the full variable domain: KAGVTQTPRYLIKTRGQQVTLSCSPISGHRSVSWYQQTPGQGLQFLFEYFSETQRNKGNFPGRFSGRQFSNSRSEMNVSTLELGDSALYLCASSAQTGHEAFFGQGTRLTVV.

The CDR3 protein is CASSLAPGLAGGEQFF. CDR3 bases: TGCGCCAGCAGCTTGGCCCCGGGACTAGCGGGAGGTGAGCAGTTCTTC. The chain recombines TRBV5-1 with TRBJ2-1, with 15 bases identical to TRBD2. The germline V gene has CDR1 SGHRS and CDR2 YFSETQ. The V gene end was trimmed by 0 bases and the J gene end by 9 bases; junction bases not matched to a gene: 4. This CDR3 is 16 amino acids long.

The V call is TRBV28, the J call TRBJ2-7; 7 bases align to TRBD1. This CDR3 spans 14 amino acids. J gave up 0 bases and V 6 bases, and 5 bases lay outside the gene matches. Looked up from germline, CDR1 is MDHEN and CDR2 is SYDVKM. This CDR3 is CASRNRGSSYEQYF. CDR3 sequence (DNA): TGTGCCAGCAGAAACAGGGGTAGCTCCTACGAGCAGTACTTC. Variable domain in full (rest from reference TRBV28 and TRBJ2-7): DVKVTQSSRYLVKRTGEKVFLECVQDMDHENMFWYRQDPGLGLRLIYFSYDVKMKEKGDIPEGYSVSREKKERFSLILESASTNQTSMYLCASRNRGSSYEQYFGPGTRLTVT.

The chain employs TRBV7-9 and TRBJ1-1; a weak D match, TRBD1 (6 bases). This CDR3 is built from 16 residues. Trimming left V 0 bases short and J 4 bases short, with 15 bases between. Germline V gene sequence: CDR1 SEHNR, CDR2 FQNEAQ (reference sequence). The CDR3 DNA sequence: TGTGCCAGCAGCTTAGCTAGGGGAGTCAGGGGCACTGAAGCTTTCTTT. Translation: CASSLARGVRGTEAFF. Together with reference TRBV7-9 and TRBJ1-1, the CDR3 gives the full variable domain: DTGVSQNPRHKITKRGQNVTFRCDPISEHNRLYWYRQTLGQGPEFLTYFQNEAQLEKSRLLSDRFSAERPKGSFSTLEIQRTEQGDSAMYLCASSLARGVRGTEAFFGQGTRLTVV.

J is TRBJ1-2 and V is TRBV28; D remains ambiguous. The CDR3 runs 16 residues. Trimming cost V 4 bases and J 2 bases, with 17 bases left between them. Germline V gene data show CDR1 as MDHEN and CDR2 as SYDVKM. The CDR3 sequence is CASSSLHMAQNYGYTF. The CDR3 coding sequence is TGTGCCAGCAGTTCCCTTCACATGGCCCAGAACTATGGCTACACCTTC.

This clone was counted a few times. The chain combines TRBV27 with TRBJ1-5, with D perhaps matching TRBD1 (6 bases). CDR1 is MNHEY, CDR2 SMNVEV, per germline (reference sequence). Trimming stripped 6 bases from V and 4 bases from J, with 13 bases between. CDR3 size: 14 residues. CDR3 in amino acids: CASRSLQGNQPQHF. The CDR3 DNA is TGTGCCAGCAGATCTTTACAGGGAAATCAGCCCCAGCATTTT.

This chain links TRBV5-6 with TRBJ2-1, with D uncertain. There are 13 residues in the CDR3. CDR1 SGHDT and CDR2 YYEEEE come from the germline V gene. V dropped 0 bases and J dropped 4 bases, with 5 bases sitting between them. The CDR3 region has the DNA TGTGCCAGCAGCTTGGAGCCGTACAATGAGCAGTTCTTC. This translates into CASSLEPYNEQFF.